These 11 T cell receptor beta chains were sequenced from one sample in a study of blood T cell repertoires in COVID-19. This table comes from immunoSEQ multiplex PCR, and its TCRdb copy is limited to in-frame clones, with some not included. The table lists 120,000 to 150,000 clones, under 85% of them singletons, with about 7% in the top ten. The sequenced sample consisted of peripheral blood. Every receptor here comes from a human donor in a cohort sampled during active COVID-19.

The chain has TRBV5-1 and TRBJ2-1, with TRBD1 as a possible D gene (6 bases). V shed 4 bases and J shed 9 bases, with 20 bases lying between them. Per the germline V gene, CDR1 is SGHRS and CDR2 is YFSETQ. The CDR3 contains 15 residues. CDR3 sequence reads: CASSLWGPESGEQFF. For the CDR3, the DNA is TGCGCCAGCAGCCTTTGGGGGCCTGAGTCTGGTGAGCAGTTCTTC.

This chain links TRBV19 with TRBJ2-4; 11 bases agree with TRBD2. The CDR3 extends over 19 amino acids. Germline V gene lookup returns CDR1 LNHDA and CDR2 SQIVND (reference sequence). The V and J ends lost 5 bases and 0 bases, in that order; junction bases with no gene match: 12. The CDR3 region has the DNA TGTGCCAGTAGTTTGTCTAGCGGGGGGACTGATTTAGCCAAAAACATTCAGTACTTC. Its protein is CASSLSSGGTDLAKNIQYF.

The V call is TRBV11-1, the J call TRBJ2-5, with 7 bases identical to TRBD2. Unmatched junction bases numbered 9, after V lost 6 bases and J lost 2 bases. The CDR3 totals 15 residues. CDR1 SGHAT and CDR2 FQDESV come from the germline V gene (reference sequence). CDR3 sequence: CASSSTSSGQETQYF. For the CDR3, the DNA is TGTGCCAGCAGTTCCACCTCTAGCGGACAAGAGACCCAGTACTTC. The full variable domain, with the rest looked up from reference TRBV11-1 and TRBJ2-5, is EAEVAQSPRYKITEKSQAVAFWCDPISGHATLYWYRQILGQGPELLVQFQDESVVDDSQLPKDRFSAERLKGVDSTLKIQPAELGDSAMYLCASSSTSSGQETQYFGPGTRLLVL.

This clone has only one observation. The CDR3 coding sequence is TGTGCCAGCAGTCCGGGACTAATCTCCTACGAGCAGTACTTC. Residues: CASSPGLISYEQYF. The rearrangement uses TRBV6-5 and TRBJ2-7; 7 nucleotides align to TRBD2. Trimming at V came to 5 bases and at J to 0 bases, leaving 4 bases not matched to a gene. The CDR3 loop spans 14 amino acids. Looked up from germline, CDR1 is MNHEY and CDR2 is SVGAGI.

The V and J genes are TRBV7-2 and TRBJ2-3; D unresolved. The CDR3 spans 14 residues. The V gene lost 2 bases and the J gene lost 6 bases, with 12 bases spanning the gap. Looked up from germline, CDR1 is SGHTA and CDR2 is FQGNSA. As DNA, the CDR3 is TGTGCCAGCAGCTTACATATATCGCAGGATACGCAGTATTTT. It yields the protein CASSLHISQDTQYF.

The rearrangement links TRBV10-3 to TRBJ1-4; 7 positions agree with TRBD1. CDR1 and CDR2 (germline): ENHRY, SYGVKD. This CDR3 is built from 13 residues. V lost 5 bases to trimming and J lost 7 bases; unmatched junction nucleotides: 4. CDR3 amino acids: CAISPRQGEKLFF. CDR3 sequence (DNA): TGTGCCATCAGTCCGAGACAGGGTGAAAAACTGTTTTTT.

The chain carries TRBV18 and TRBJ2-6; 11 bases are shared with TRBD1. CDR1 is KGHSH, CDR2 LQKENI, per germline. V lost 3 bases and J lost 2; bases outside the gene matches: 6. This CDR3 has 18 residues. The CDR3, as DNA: TGTGCCAGCTCACCCACTCAGGACAGGGGGCCTGGGGCCAACGTCCTGACTTTC. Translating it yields CASSPTQDRGPGANVLTF. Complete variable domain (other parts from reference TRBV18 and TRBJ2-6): NAGVMQNPRHLVRRRGQEARLRCSPMKGHSHVYWYRQLPEEGLKFMVYLQKENIIDESGMPKERFSAEFPKEGPSILRIQQVVRGDSAAYFCASSPTQDRGPGANVLTFGAGSRLTVL.

CDR3 amino acids: CSVEGGGLRPQYF. The CDR3 bases are TGCAGCGTTGAGGGTGGAGGGCTTCGACCGCAGTATTTT. This rearrangement joins TRBV29-1 to TRBJ2-3; perhaps TRBD2 as D (6 bases). This CDR3 is built from 13 residues. Trimming left V 3 bases short and J 10 bases short, with 17 bases between. Germline V gene lookup returns CDR1 SQVTM and CDR2 ANQGSEA.

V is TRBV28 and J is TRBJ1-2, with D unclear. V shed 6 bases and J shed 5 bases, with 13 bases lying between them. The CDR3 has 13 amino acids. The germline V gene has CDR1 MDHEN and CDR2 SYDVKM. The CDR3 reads CASRTTPQYGYTF. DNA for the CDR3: TGTGCCAGCAGGACAACCCCGCAATATGGCTACACCTTC.

This chain's CDR3 is CASSYQRQGDNSPLHF. CDR3 in DNA: TGTGCCAGCAGTTACCAACGACAGGGCGATAATTCACCCCTCCACTTT. This sequence joins TRBV6-5 and TRBJ1-6, with 7 bases lining up with TRBD1. The trim removed 2 bases at V and 5 bases at J, leaving 6 bases unmatched. CDR1 MNHEY and CDR2 SVGAGI come from the germline V gene. This CDR3 spans 16 amino acids.

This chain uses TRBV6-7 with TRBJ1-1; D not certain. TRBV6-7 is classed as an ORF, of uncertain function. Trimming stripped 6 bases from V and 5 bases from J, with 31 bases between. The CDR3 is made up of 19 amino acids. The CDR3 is CASRPLRDGYETSMTEAFF. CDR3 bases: TGTGCCAGCAGACCCCTACGAGATGGATACGAGACTTCGATGACTGAAGCTTTCTTT.